This T cell receptor (beta chain) comes out of a study of control samples from healthy donors and cancer patients. Some clones are missing from TCRdb's copy, which holds only in-frame ones; the method was immunoSEQ multiplex PCR. The profile covers about 160,000 clones, with roughly 95% appearing a single time and approximately 0.97% taken by the ten largest. Sequenced: blood. This TCR was recovered from a woman aged 30 to 39 in good health.

CDR3 DNA: TGTGCCAGCAGGGCACAGGGGCTGGGGACTGAAGCTTTCTTT. Translating gives CASRAQGLGTEAFF. This rearrangement joins TRBV28 to TRBJ1-1; 7 bases fit TRBD1. The V and J ends lost 6 bases and 5 bases, in that order; junction bases with no gene match: 9. From germline, CDR1 is MDHEN and CDR2 SYDVKM. The CDR3 contains 14 residues. Looking up the rest from reference TRBV28 and TRBJ1-1 gives the full variable domain: DVKVTQSSRYLVKRTGEKVFLECVQDMDHENMFWYRQDPGLGLRLIYFSYDVKMKEKGDIPEGYSVSREKKERFSLILESASTNQTSMYLCASRAQGLGTEAFFGQGTRLTVV.